The 11 T cell receptor beta chains given below trace back to one sample, sequenced in a study of T cell repertoires in cytomegalovirus infection. TCRdb called the reads again in MiXCR, with one record for every CDR3 protein. The data contain under 300,000 distinct CDR3 sequences, about 18% of them singletons. The sequenced material came from CD8+ T cells from PBMCs. These receptors were taken from a human donor in good health (CMV status not recorded). Some clones in this sample may be carry-over from other donors' samples.

J is TRBJ1-4 and V is TRBV2; weak D call: TRBD1 (5 bases). Trimming took off 7 bases at V and 4 bases at J, with 10 bases between the two ends. Germline V lookup: CDR1 SNHLY, CDR2 FYNNEI. The CDR3 extends over 13 amino acids. Here the CDR3 reads CASKTAGNEKLFF. CDR3 coding DNA: TGTGCCAGCAAGACAGCCGGTAATGAAAAACTGTTTTTT.

This clonotype was counted a few times. The chain employs TRBV27 and TRBJ2-7; 10 bases agree with TRBD2. Unmatched junction bases numbered 7, after V lost 5 bases and J lost 0 bases. Germline lookup yields CDR1 MNHEY and CDR2 SMNVEV (reference sequence). There are 16 residues in the CDR3. The CDR3 coding sequence is TGTGCCAGCAGTCCACTAGCGGGGTCTTTCTCCTACGAGCAGTACTTC. Translation: CASSPLAGSFSYEQYF.

This clonotype was picked up a small number of times. This chain connects TRBV7-8 to TRBJ2-7; 12 nucleotides agree with TRBD1. Germline CDR1 is SGHVS and CDR2 is FQNEAQ. The CDR3 totals 18 residues. V dropped 2 bases and J dropped 4; count of bases not matched to a gene: 12. CDR3 nucleotides: TGTGCCAGCAGCTTACCCGGGACAGGGGGCAGAACTTTTTACGAGCAGTACTTC. Translating it yields CASSLPGTGGRTFYEQYF.

V gene TRBV2 combines with J gene TRBJ1-1; possible D gene TRBD1, 5 bases. The germline V gene encodes CDR1 SNHLY and CDR2 FYNNEI. Trimming removed 6 bases at V and 5 bases at J, with 7 bases between. This CDR3 contains 11 residues. DNA for the CDR3: TGTGCCAGCAGGGGGACGACTGAAGCTTTCTTT. The encoded protein is CASRGTTEAFF.

J is TRBJ2-7 and V is TRBV3-1; a weak D match, TRBD2 (7 bases). The CDR3 loop spans 15 amino acids. V shed 1 base and J shed 7 bases, with 17 bases lying between them. The V gene's germline CDR1 is LGHDT and CDR2 YNNKEL (reference sequence). The CDR3 DNA reads TGTGCCAGCAGCCAAGGTGCGGGGGCCTATTTGGAGCAGTACTTC. Amino acid sequence: CASSQGAGAYLEQYF.

The CDR3 protein is CASSLGTGWAYEQYF. The CDR3 DNA sequence: TGCGCCAGCAGCCTAGGGACCGGATGGGCCTACGAGCAGTACTTC. V usage is TRBV5-1 and J usage is TRBJ2-7; D could derive from TRBD1 or TRBD2 (5 bases each). CDR3 length: 15 residues. V was cut by 4 bases and J by 2 bases, with 16 bases left in between. Germline CDR1 SGHRS, CDR2 YFSETQ.

Comments on this clonotype: One end of the junction is discordant with germline, which a read error may explain. The V and J genes are TRBV7-1 and TRBJ2-6, with 8 bases matching TRBD1. TRBV7-1 carries the ORF label, with uncertain function. The CDR3 has 15 residues. The CDR3, as DNA: TGTGCCGGCAGCCGACAGGGGTATGGGGCCAACGTCCTGACTTTC. Its translation is CAGSRQGYGANVLTF.

This clonotype came up once. A much larger clone lies one base from this, so it may be a read error. The chain has TRBV11-2 and TRBJ1-1, with D perhaps TRBD1 (6 bases). CDR1 SGHAT and CDR2 FQNNGV come from the germline V gene. The CDR3 consists of 15 residues. V dropped 4 bases and J dropped 1 base, with 13 bases sitting between them. The chain's CDR3 is CASSWAGQSNTEAFF. In DNA, the CDR3 is TGTGCCAGCAGCTGGGCGGGACAATCGAACACTGAAGCTTTCTTT.

J is TRBJ2-7 and V is TRBV4-3; D unclear. Germline values: CDR1 LGHNA, CDR2 YSLEER. V was cut by 4 bases and J by 1 base, with 11 bases left in between. The CDR3 is 14 amino acids. For the CDR3, the DNA is TGCGCCAGCAGCCCGGACGGATTGTCCTACGAGCAGTACTTC. As protein: CASSPDGLSYEQYF.

Ten or more counts support this clonotype. This chain links TRBV7-2 with TRBJ2-7, with D hard to call. This CDR3 comprises 14 residues. Germline loops: CDR1 SGHTA, CDR2 FQGNSA. V dropped 0 bases and J dropped 1 base, with 7 bases sitting between them. CDR3 residues: CASSLAPASYEQYF. DNA of the CDR3: TGTGCCAGCAGCTTAGCCCCCGCGTCCTACGAGCAGTACTTC.

This clonotype was seen at least ten times. The J gene is TRBJ1-4, the V gene TRBV6-1; TRBD1 aligns across 8 bases. J gave up 8 bases and V 1 base, and 6 bases lay outside the gene matches. Germline V gene lookup returns CDR1 MNHNS and CDR2 SASEGT. The CDR3 sequence is 15 residues long. In DNA, the CDR3 is TGTGCCAGCAGTGAAGAGGGGACAGGTTCCGAAAAACTGTTTTTT. It yields the protein CASSEEGTGSEKLFF.